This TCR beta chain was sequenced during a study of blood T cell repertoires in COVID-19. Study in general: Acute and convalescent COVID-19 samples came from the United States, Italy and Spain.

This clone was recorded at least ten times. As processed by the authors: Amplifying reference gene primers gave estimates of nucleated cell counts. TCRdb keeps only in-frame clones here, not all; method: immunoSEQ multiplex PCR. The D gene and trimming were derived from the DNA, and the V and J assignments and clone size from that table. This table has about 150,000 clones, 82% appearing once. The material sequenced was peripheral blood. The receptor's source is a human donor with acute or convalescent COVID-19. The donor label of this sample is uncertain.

This chain's CDR3 is CASSLSSGGLTGELFF. CDR3 DNA: TGTGCCAGCAGCTTAAGTAGCGGGGGGCTCACCGGGGAGCTGTTTTTT. The chain couples TRBV11-3 to TRBJ2-2, with 10 nucleotides matching TRBD2. With V trimmed by 2 bases and J by 4 bases, 4 bases remained unmatched. Germline CDR1 and CDR2: SGHNT and YENEEA. The CDR3 contains 16 residues.